A single sample is the source of the 10 T cell receptor beta chains below, sequenced in a study of T-cell reconstitution after alpha-beta-depleted transplantation in children. Preparation of the TCRbeta library was carried out with unique molecular identifiers. TCRdb redid the calling of the PCR reads with MiXCR, one entry per CDR3 protein. The sample lists hundreds of thousands of distinct CDR3 sequences; around 17% were seen once. Sequenced material: PBMCs from the stem cell graft donor, taken from the stem cell graft. Receptors were obtained from a human donor who donated a stem cell graft to a child with acute myeloid leukemia.

The chain combines TRBV15 with TRBJ1-6; maybe TRBD1 (5 bases). The CDR3 contains 14 residues. Germline CDR1 is LNHNV and CDR2 is YYDKDF (reference sequence). V was shortened by 1 base and J by 6 bases, with 7 bases between the two germline ends. CDR3: CATSRGGVNSPLHF. The CDR3, as DNA: TGTGCCACCAGCAGAGGGGGGGTTAATTCACCCCTCCACTTT.

The chain carries TRBV24-1 and TRBJ2-1; no firm D call. The CDR3 is 15 amino acids. Trimming removed 1 base at V and 0 bases at J, with 6 bases between. CDR1 is KGHDR, CDR2 SFDVKD, per germline. The CDR3 is CATSDFTASYNEQFF. The CDR3 DNA reads TGTGCCACCAGTGATTTTACAGCCTCCTACAATGAGCAGTTCTTC.

This clonotype appeared a few times. The V and J genes are TRBV5-1 and TRBJ1-5; D remains unclear. Trimming shortened V by 0 bases and J by 5 bases, and 12 bases separated the two germline ends. The CDR3 has 15 residues. Germline V gene sequence: CDR1 SGHRS, CDR2 YFSETQ. In DNA, the CDR3 is TGCGCCAGCAGCTTGGTATCCGGGTTTGATCAGCCCCAGCATTTT. As protein: CASSLVSGFDQPQHF.

Many counts were recorded for this clonotype. The chain employs TRBV20-1 and TRBJ1-2, with D perhaps matching TRBD1 (6 bases). This CDR3 has 13 residues. Germline CDR1 DFQATT, CDR2 SNEGSKA (reference sequence). Trimming stripped 6 bases from V and 7 bases from J, with 18 bases between. In nucleotides, the CDR3 is TGCAGTGCATCCTCAGGGGCCGGGGGTGGCTACACCTTC. It is translated as CSASSGAGGGYTF.

This clonotype appeared many times. The chain carries TRBV6-5 and TRBJ2-7; D might be TRBD2 (5 bases). Germline V CDR1 and CDR2: MNHEY, SVGAGI. Trimming stripped 2 bases from V and 5 bases from J, with 13 bases between. CDR3 length equals 14 residues. CDR3: CASSYNPVGNEQYF. The DNA for the CDR3 is TGTGCCAGCAGTTACAATCCCGTCGGGAACGAGCAGTACTTC.

This chain joins TRBV20-1 and TRBJ2-7, with TRBD2 matching over 8 bases. The CDR3 runs to 14 residues. Unmatched junction bases numbered 14, after V lost 5 bases and J lost 8 bases. Germline lookup yields CDR1 DFQATT and CDR2 SNEGSKA (reference sequence). The CDR3 spells CSAAAVGSGEQQYV. The CDR3 DNA sequence: TGCAGTGCTGCAGCGGTGGGTAGCGGGGAACAGCAGTACGTC.

This clonotype was found many times. The rearrangement uses TRBV6-5 and TRBJ2-2; TRBD1 is a possible D gene (6 bases). The length of the CDR3 is 16 residues. Trimming removed 4 bases from V and 4 bases from J, with 16 bases in between. Germline values: CDR1 MNHEY, CDR2 SVGAGI. DNA of the CDR3: TGTGCCAGCAGTTCAGACAGGATGCCTCTCACCGGGGAGCTGTTTTTT. Amino acids: CASSSDRMPLTGELFF.

The chain couples TRBV6-2 or TRBV6-3 to TRBJ1-5; D possibly corresponds to TRBD1 (6 bases). V shed 7 bases and J shed 5 bases, with 15 bases lying between them. Germline values: CDR1 MNHEY, CDR2 SVGEGT. CDR3 length: 14 residues. Here the CDR3 DNA reads TGTGCCAGCATCCCGAGCAGGGGAGATCAGCCCCAGCATTTT. Its protein is CASIPSRGDQPQHF.

The chain uses TRBV20-1 and TRBJ1-2, with a weak D call TRBD1 (5 bases). The ends were cut back, 6 bases at V and 4 bases at J, with 12 bases in the middle. CDR1 and CDR2 from the germline V gene are DFQATT and SNEGSKA (reference sequence). CDR3 length: 12 residues. DNA of the CDR3: TGCAGTGCCCCCGACGGGACCTATGGCTACACCTTC. Residues: CSAPDGTYGYTF.

The chain has TRBV7-3 and TRBJ2-2; D remains unclear. The CDR3 contains 12 residues. Trimming pared 5 bases from V and 6 bases from J, leaving 7 bases between. Germline V gene data show CDR1 as SGHTA and CDR2 as FQGTGA. The CDR3 coding sequence is TGTGCCAGCAGCCGACCTCCCGGGGAGCTGTTTTTT. Its protein is CASSRPPGELFF.